The 3 T cell receptor beta chains listed next were all sequenced from one sample in a study of blood T cell repertoires in COVID-19. Generated by immunoSEQ multiplex PCR, the TCRdb table keeps only in-frame clones and is missing some. The data hold about 220,000 clones, with 84% observed a single time. The sample taken for sequencing was peripheral blood. These receptors were taken from a man under 40 with active or convalescent COVID-19.

This sequence joins TRBV4-3 and TRBJ1-2; D remains unclear. Trimming pared 4 bases from V and 5 bases from J, leaving 20 bases between. This CDR3 is built from 16 residues. Germline V lookup: CDR1 LGHNA, CDR2 YSLEER. This CDR3 is CASSPTSGSEEYGYTF. Written as DNA, the CDR3 is TGCGCCAGCAGCCCTACCTCAGGCTCCGAAGAATATGGCTACACCTTC.

V usage is TRBV7-2 and J usage is TRBJ2-7; TRBD2 agrees at 9 bases. J gave up 4 bases and V 1 base, and 5 bases lay outside the gene matches. Germline CDR1 is SGHTA and CDR2 is FQGNSA. The CDR3 loop spans 15 amino acids. The DNA for the CDR3 is TGTGCCAGCAGCTTAGGGTCTAGCGGGATTTACGAGCAGTACTTC. This sequence encodes CASSLGSSGIYEQYF. Drawing the rest from reference TRBV7-2 and TRBJ2-7, the complete variable domain is GAGVSQSPSNKVTEKGKDVELRCDPISGHTALYWYRQSLGQGLEFLIYFQGNSAPDKSGLPSDRFSAERTGGSVSTLTIQRTQQEDSAVYLCASSLGSSGIYEQYFGPGTRLTVT.

This chain links TRBV28 with TRBJ1-4; no reliable D call. With 6 bases removed from V and 5 bases from J, the gap between germline ends came to 10 bases. Germline V gene data show CDR1 as MDHEN and CDR2 as SYDVKM. The CDR3 has 13 amino acids. CDR3 sequence: CASRSGINEKLFF. CDR3 DNA sequence: TGTGCCAGCAGATCGGGGATAAATGAAAAACTGTTTTTT.